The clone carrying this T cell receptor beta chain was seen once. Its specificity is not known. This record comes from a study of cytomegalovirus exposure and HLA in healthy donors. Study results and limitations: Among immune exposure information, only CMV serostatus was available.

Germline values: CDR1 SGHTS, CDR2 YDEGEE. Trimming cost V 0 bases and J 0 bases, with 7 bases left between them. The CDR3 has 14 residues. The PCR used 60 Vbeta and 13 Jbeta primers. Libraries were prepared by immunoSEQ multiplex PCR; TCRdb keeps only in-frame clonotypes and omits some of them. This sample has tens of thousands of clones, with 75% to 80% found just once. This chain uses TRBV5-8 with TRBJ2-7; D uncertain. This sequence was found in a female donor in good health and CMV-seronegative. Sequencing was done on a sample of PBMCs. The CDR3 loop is CASSLGVISYEQYF. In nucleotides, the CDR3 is TGTGCCAGCAGCTTGGGAGTGATCTCCTACGAGCAGTACTTC. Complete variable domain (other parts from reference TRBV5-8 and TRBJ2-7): EAGVTQSPTHLIKTRGQQATLRCSPISGHTSVYWYQQALGLGLQFLLWYDEGEERNRGNFPPRFSGRQFPNYSSELNVNALELEDSALYLCASSLGVISYEQYFGPGTRLTVT.